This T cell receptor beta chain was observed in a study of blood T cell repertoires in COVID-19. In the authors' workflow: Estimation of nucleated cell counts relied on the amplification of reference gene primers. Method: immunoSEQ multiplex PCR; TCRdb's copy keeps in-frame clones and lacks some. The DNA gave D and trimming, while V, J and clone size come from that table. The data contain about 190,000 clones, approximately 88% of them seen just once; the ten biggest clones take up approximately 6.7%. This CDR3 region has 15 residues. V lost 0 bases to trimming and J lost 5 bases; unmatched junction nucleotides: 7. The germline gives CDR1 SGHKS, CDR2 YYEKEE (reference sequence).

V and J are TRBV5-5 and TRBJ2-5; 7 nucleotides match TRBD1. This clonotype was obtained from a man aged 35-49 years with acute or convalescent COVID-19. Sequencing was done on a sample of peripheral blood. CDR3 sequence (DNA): TGTGCCAGCAGCTTGGAGGGGGCAAACTGGGAGACCCAGTACTTC. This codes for CASSLEGANWETQYF.